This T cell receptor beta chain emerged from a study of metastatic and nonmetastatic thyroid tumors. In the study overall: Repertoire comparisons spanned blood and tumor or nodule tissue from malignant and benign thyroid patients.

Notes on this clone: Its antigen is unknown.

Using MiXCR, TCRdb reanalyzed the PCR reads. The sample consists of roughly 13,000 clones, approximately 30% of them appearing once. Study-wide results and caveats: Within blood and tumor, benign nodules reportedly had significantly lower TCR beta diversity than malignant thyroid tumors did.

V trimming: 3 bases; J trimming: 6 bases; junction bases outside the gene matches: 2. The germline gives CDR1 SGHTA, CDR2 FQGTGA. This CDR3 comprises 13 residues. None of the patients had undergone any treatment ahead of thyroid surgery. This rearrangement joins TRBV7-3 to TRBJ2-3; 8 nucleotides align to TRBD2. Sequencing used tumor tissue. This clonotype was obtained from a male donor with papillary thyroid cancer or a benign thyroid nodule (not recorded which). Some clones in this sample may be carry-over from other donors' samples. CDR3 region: CASSFSSGDTQYF. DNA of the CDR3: TGTGCCAGCAGCTTCTCTAGCGGGGATACGCAGTATTTT.